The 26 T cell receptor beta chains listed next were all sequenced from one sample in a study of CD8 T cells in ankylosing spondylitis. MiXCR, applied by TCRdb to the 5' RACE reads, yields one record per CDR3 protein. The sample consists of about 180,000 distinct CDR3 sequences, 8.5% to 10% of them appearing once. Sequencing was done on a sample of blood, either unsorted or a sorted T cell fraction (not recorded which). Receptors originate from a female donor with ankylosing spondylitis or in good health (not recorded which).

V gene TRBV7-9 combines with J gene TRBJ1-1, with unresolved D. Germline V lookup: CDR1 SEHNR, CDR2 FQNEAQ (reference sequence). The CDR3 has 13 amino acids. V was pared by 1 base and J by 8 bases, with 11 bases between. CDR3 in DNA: TGTGCCAGCAGCTTAGACCCCGGGATCGAAGCTTTCTTT. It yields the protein CASSLDPGIEAFF.

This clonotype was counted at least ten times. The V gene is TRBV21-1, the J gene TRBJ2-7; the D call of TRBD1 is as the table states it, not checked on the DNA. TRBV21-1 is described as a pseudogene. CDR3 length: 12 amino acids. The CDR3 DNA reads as TGTGCCAGCCGGTCGGGAACGCACGAGCAGTACTTC. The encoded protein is CASRSGTHEQYF.

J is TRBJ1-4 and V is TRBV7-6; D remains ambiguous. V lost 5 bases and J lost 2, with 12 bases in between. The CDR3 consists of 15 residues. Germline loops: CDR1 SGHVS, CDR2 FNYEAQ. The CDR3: CASSLGPGTNEKLFF. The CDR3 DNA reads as TGTGCCAGCAGCCTCGGTCCGGGGACTAATGAAAAACTGTTTTTT. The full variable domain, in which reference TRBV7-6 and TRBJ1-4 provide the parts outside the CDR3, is GAGVSQSPRYKVTKRGQDVALRCDPISGHVSLYWYRQALGQGPEFLTYFNYEAQQDKSGLPNDRFSAERPEGSISTLTIQRTEQRDSAMYRCASSLGPGTNEKLFFGSGTQLSVL.

The CDR3 nucleotides read TGTGCCAGCAGTCAGAATAGCGGGGGGGCCTACGAGCAGTACTTC. Translating it yields CASSQNSGGAYEQYF. The gene calls are TRBV7-9 and TRBJ2-7; 11 bases are a match to TRBD2. Germline V lookup: CDR1 SEHNR, CDR2 FQNEAQ (reference sequence). This CDR3 spans 15 amino acids. J gave up 2 bases and V 6 bases, and 6 bases lay outside the gene matches.

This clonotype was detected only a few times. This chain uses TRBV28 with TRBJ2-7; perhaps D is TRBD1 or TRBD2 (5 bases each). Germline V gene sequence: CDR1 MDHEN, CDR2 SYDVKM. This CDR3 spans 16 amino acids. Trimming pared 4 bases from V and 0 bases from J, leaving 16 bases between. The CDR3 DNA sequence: TGTGCCAGCAGTTCCCCACGGGACCGTACCTCCTACGAGCAGTACTTC. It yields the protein CASSSPRDRTSYEQYF.

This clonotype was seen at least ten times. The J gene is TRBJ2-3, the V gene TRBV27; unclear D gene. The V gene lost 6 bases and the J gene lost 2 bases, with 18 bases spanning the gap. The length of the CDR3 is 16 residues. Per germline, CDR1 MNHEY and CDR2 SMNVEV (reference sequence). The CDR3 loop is CASRASGTEITDTQYF. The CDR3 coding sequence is TGTGCCAGCAGAGCCTCGGGCACAGAAATCACAGATACGCAGTATTTT.

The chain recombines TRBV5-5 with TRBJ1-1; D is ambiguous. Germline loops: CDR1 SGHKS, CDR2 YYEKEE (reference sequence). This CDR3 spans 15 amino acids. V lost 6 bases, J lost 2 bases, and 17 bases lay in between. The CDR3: CASIADETVNTEAFF. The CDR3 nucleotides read TGTGCCAGCATCGCCGATGAGACGGTCAACACTGAAGCTTTCTTT.

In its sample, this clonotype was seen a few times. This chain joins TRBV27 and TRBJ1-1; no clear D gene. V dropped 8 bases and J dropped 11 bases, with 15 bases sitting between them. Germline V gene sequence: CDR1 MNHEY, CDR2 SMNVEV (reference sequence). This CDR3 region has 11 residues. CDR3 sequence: CASREGNRAFF. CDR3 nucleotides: TGTGCCAGCCGGGAGGGAAATCGCGCTTTCTTT.

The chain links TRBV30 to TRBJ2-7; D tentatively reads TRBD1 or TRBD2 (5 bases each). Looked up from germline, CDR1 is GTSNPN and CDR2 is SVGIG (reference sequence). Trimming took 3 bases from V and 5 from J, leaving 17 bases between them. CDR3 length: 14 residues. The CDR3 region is CAWRVGTPSDEQYF. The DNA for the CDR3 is TGTGCCTGGAGGGTTGGGACCCCATCTGACGAGCAGTACTTC.

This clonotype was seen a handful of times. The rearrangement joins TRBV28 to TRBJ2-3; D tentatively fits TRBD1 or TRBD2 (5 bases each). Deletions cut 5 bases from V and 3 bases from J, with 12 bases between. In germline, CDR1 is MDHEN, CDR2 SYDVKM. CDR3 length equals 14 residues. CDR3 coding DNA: TGTGCCAGCAGTCTCGTGGGACCAACAGATACGCAGTATTTT. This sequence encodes CASSLVGPTDTQYF.

The CDR3 bases are TGTGCCAGCAGTTTTTTGCGGGAGGGGTCCGGGGAGCTGTTTTTT. It encodes CASSFLREGSGELFF. This chain uses TRBV28 with TRBJ2-2, with 9 bases that match TRBD2. CDR1 MDHEN and CDR2 SYDVKM come from the germline V gene. Trimming at V came to 3 bases and at J to 6 bases, leaving 5 bases not matched to a gene. This CDR3 contains 15 residues.

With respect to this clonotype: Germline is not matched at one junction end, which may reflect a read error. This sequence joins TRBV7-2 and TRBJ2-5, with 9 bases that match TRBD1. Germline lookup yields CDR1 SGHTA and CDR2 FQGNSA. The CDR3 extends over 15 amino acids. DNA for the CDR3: TGTGCCAGCAGCAAGAAACAGGGGGCCCAAGGGACCCAGTACTTC. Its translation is CASSKKQGAQGTQYF.

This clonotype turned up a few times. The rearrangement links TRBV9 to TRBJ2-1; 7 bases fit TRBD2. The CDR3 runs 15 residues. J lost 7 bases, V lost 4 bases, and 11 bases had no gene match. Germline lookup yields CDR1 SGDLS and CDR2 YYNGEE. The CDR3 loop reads CASSYGHNGGNEQFF. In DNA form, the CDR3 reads TGTGCCAGCAGCTACGGGCATAACGGGGGGAATGAGCAGTTCTTC.

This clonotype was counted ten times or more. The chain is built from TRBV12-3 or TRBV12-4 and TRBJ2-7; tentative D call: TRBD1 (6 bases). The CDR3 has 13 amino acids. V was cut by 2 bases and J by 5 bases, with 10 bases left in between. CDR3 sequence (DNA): TGTGCCAGCAGTTTACCCGGACAGCACGAGCAGTACTTC. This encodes CASSLPGQHEQYF.

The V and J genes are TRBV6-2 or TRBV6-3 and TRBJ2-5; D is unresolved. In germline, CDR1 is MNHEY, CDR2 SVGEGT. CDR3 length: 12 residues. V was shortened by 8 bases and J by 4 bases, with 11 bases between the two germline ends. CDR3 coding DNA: TGTGCCAGCGGTGGGATCGGAGAGACCCAGTACTTC. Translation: CASGGIGETQYF.

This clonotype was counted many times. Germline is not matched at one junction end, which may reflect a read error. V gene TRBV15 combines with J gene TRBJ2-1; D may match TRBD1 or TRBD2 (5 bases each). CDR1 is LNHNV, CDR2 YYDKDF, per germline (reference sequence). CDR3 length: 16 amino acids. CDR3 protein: CATSGEGRGLYNEQFF. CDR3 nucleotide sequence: TGTGCCACCAGCGGAGAGGGTAGGGGCCTCTACAATGAGCAGTTCTTC. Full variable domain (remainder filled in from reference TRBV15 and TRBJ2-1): DAMVIQNPRYQVTQFGKPVTLSCSQTLNHNVMYWYQQKSSQAPKLLFHYYDKDFNNEADTPDNFQSRRPNTSFCFLDIRSPGLGDTAMYLCATSGEGRGLYNEQFFGPGTRLTVL.

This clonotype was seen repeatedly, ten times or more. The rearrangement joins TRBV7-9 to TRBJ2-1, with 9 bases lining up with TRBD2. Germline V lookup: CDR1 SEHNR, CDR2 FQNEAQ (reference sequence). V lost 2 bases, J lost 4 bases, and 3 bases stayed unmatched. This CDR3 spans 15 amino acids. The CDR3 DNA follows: TGTGCCAGCAGCTTATTAGCGGGAGAATACAATGAGCAGTTCTTC. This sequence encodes CASSLLAGEYNEQFF.

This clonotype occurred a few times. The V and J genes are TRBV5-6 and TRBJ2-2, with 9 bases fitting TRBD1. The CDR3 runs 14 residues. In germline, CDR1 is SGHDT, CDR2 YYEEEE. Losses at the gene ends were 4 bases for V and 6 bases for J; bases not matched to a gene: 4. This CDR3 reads CASSRTGVAGELFF. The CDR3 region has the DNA TGTGCCAGCAGCCGGACAGGGGTAGCCGGGGAGCTGTTTTTT.

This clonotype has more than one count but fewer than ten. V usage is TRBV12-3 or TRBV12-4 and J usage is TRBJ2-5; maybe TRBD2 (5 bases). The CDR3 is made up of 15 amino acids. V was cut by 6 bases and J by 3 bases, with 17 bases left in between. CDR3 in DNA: TGTGCCAGCAGGGAGTTTGAAGGGCGGGAAGAGACCCAGTACTTC. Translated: CASREFEGREETQYF.

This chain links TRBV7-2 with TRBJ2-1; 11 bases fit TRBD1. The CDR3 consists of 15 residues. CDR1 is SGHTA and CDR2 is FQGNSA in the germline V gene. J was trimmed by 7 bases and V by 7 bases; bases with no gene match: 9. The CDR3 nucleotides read TGTGCCAGCACCCAGGGACAGGGGGATAAGAATGAGCAGTTCTTC. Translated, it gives CASTQGQGDKNEQFF.

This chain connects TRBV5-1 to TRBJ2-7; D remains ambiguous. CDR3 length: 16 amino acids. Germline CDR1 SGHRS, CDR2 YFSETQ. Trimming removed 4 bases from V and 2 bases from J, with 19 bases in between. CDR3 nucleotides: TGCGCCAGCAGCCCAGTACCTTGGGTTAGCCCCTACGAGCAGTACTTC. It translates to CASSPVPWVSPYEQYF.

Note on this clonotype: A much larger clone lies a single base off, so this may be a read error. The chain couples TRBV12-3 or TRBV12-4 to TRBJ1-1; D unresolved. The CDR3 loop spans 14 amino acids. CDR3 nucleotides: TGTGCCAGCAAAGACGGGTCGGTGAACACTGAAGCTTTATTT. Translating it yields CASKDGSVNTEALF.

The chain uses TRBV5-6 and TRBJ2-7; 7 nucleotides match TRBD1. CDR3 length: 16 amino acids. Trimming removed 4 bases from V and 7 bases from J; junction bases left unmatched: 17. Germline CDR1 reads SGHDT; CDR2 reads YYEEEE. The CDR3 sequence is CASSPAGGEFPLEQYF. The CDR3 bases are TGTGCCAGCAGCCCGGCAGGGGGAGAGTTTCCCTTAGAGCAGTACTTC. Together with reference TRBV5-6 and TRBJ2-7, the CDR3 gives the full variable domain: DAGVTQSPTHLIKTRGQQVTLRCSPKSGHDTVSWYQQALGQGPQFIFQYYEEEERQRGNFPDRFSGHQFPNYSSELNVNALLLGDSALYLCASSPAGGEFPLEQYFGPGTRLTVT.

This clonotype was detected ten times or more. CDR3 region: CASSGWGYTF. The CDR3 DNA reads as TGTGCCAGCAGCGGTTGGGGCTACACCTTC. The chain combines TRBV9 with TRBJ1-2, with D unresolved. V was trimmed by 3 bases and J by 8 bases, leaving 5 bases between them. This CDR3 is built from 10 residues. Germline V gene sequence: CDR1 SGDLS, CDR2 YYNGEE.

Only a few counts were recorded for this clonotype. CDR3 sequence reads: CSVRGLAGDTDTQYF. CDR3 nucleotides: TGCAGCGTACGGGGGCTAGCAGGGGACACAGATACGCAGTATTTT. The J gene is TRBJ2-3, the V gene TRBV29-1, with D perhaps TRBD1 or TRBD2 (6 bases each). This CDR3 is built from 15 residues. CDR1 is SQVTM and CDR2 is ANQGSEA in the germline V gene. V was pared by 6 bases and J by 2 bases, with 18 bases between.

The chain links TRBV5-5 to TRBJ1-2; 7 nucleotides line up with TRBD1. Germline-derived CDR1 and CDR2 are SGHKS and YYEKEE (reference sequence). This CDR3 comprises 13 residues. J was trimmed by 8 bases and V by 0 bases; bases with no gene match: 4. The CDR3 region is CASSLGDSWGYTF. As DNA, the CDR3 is TGTGCCAGCAGCTTGGGGGACAGTTGGGGCTACACCTTC.